The clone carrying this T cell receptor beta chain was counted only a few times. The sample belongs to a study of blood T cell repertoires in COVID-19. As for the study in general: The United States, Italy and Spain provided the acute and convalescent COVID-19 samples. The analysed material was cDNA or gDNA that came from T cells, B-cell-depleted T cells, or PBMCs.

The V gene lost 5 bases and the J gene lost 7 bases, with 8 bases spanning the gap. Germline CDR1 SGHDN, CDR2 FVKESK. The CDR3 contains 11 residues. One Seattle source followed patients from active infection through their disease course. As originally analysed: Reference gene primer amplification gave nucleated cell count estimates. Clones were read by immunoSEQ multiplex PCR, and TCRdb kept only the in-frame ones, dropping some. V and J calls and clone size come straight from that table; D and trimming were deduced from the DNA. The table has approximately 500,000 clones, approximately 91% seen once.

The source material was peripheral blood. This receptor was obtained from a woman between 45 and 65 years old with COVID-19, enrolled during active disease. The J gene is TRBJ1-2, the V gene TRBV14; the D gene is possibly TRBD1 (5 bases). CDR3 sequence reads: CASSYGGGYTF. CDR3 nucleotide sequence: TGTGCCAGCAGCTACGGGGGTGGCTACACCTTC.